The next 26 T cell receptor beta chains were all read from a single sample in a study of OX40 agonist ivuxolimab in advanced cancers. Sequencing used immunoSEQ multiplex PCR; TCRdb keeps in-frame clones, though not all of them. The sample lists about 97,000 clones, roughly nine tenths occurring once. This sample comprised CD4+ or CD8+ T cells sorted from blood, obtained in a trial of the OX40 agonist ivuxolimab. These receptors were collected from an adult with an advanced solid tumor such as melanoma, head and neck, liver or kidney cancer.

CDR3 in amino acids: CAWSTGMGNEKLFF. CDR3 in DNA: TGTGCCTGGAGTACGGGAATGGGTAATGAAAAACTGTTTTTT. The chain carries TRBV30 and TRBJ1-4; D uncertain. The V gene lost 2 bases and the J gene lost 4 bases, with 11 bases spanning the gap. This CDR3 region has 14 residues. Germline V gene lookup returns CDR1 GTSNPN and CDR2 SVGIG (reference sequence).

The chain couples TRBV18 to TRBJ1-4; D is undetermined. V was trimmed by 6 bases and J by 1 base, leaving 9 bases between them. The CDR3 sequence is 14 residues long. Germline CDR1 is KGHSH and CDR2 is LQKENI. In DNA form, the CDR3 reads TGTGCCAGCTCCCCGACGGGAACTAATGAAAAACTGTTTTTT. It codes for CASSPTGTNEKLFF.

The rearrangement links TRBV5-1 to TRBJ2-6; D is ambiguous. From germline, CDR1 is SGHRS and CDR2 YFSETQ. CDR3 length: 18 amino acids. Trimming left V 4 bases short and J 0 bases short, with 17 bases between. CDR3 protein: CASSPDPADSSGANVLTF. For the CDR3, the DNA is TGCGCCAGCAGCCCGGACCCCGCGGATTCCTCTGGGGCCAACGTCCTGACTTTC. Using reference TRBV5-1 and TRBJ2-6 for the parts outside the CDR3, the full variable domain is KAGVTQTPRYLIKTRGQQVTLSCSPISGHRSVSWYQQTPGQGLQFLFEYFSETQRNKGNFPGRFSGRQFSNSRSEMNVSTLELGDSALYLCASSPDPADSSGANVLTFGAGSRLTVL.

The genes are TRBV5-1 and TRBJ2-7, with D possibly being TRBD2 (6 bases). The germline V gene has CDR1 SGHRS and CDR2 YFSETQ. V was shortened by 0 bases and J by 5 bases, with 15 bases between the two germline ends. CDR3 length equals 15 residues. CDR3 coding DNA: TGCGCCAGCAGCTTGGTACTGGGGGGTGTCAACGAGCAGTACTTC. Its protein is CASSLVLGGVNEQYF.

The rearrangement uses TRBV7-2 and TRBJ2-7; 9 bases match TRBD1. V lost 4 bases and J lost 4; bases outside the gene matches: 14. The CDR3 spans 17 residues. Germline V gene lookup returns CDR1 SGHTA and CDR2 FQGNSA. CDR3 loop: CASSSPPWGTGLYEQYF. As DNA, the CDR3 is TGTGCCAGCAGCTCCCCTCCCTGGGGGACAGGGTTGTACGAGCAGTACTTC.

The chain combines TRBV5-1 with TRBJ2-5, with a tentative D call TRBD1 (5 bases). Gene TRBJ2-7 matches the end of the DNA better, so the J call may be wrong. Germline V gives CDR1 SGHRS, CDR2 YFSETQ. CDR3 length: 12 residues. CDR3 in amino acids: CASSTTAYEQYF. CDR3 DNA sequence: TGCGCCAGCAGCACGACAGCCTACGAGCAGTACTTC.

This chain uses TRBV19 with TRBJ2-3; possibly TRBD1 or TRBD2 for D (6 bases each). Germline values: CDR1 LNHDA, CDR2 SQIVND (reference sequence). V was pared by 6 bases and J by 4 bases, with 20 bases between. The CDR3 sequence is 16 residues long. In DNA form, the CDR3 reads TGTGCCAGTAGCGATGGGGGCGGGACCCACCCAGATACGCAGTATTTT. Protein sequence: CASSDGGGTHPDTQYF.

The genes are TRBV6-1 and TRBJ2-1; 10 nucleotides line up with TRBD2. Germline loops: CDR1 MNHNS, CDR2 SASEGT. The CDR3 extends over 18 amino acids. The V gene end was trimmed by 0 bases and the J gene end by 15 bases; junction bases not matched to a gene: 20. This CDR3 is CASSEAFQSASGGPGPFF. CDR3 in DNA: TGTGCCAGCAGTGAAGCATTTCAATCGGCTAGCGGGGGCCCAGGACCGTTCTTC.

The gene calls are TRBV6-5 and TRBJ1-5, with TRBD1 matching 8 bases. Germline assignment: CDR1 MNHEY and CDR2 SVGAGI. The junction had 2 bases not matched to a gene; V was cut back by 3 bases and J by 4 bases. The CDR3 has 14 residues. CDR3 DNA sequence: TGTGCCAGCAGTTATCACAGGGGGAATCAGCCCCAGCATTTT. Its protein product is CASSYHRGNQPQHF.

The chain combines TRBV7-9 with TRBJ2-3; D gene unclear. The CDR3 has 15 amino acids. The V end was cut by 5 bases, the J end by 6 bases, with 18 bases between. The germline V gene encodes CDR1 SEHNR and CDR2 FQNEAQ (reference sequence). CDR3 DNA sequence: TGTGCCAGCAGCCGCCGGAGCGATGTGAGGGATACGCAGTATTTT. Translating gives CASSRRSDVRDTQYF.

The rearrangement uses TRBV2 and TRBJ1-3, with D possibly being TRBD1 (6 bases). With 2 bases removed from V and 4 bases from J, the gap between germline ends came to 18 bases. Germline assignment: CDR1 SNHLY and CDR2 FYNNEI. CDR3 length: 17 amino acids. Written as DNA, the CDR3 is TGTGCCAGCAGTGAAATTGCGGGGGCGATGTACGGAAACACCATATATTTT. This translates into CASSEIAGAMYGNTIYF.

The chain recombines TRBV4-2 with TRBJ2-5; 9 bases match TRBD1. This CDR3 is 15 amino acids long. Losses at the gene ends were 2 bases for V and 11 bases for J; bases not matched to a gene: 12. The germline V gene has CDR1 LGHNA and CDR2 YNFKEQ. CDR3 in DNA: TGTGCCAGCAGCCAATCTAGACAGGGGGGTGGTGAGCAGTACTTC. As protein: CASSQSRQGGGEQYF.

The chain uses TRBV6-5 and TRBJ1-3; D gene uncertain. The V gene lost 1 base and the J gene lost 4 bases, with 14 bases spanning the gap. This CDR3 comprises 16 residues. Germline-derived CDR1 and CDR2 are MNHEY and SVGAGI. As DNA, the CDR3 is TGTGCCAGCAGTTACTGGCGACCGGGGAGGGGAAACACCATATATTTT. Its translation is CASSYWRPGRGNTIYF.

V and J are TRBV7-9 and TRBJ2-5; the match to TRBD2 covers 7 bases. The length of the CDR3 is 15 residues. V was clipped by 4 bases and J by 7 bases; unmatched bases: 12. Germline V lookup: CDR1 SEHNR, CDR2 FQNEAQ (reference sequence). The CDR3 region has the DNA TGTGCCAGCAGCTCCTTAGCGGGTGTCTCGCTGACCCAGTACTTC. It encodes CASSSLAGVSLTQYF.

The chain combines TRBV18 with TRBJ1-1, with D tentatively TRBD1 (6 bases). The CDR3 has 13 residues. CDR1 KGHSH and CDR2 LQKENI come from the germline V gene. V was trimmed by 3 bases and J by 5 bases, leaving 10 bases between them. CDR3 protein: CASSPGGLTEAFF. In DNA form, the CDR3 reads TGTGCCAGCTCACCTGGGGGCCTGACTGAAGCTTTCTTT.

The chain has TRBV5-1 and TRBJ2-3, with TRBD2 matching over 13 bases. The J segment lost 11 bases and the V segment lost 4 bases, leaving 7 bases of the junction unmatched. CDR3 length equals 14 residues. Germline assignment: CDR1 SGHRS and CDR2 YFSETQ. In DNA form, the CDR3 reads TGCGCCAGCAGCACGTGGACTAGCGGGAGATTGCAGTATTTT. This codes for CASSTWTSGRLQYF. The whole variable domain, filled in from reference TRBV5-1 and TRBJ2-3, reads KAGVTQTPRYLIKTRGQQVTLSCSPISGHRSVSWYQQTPGQGLQFLFEYFSETQRNKGNFPGRFSGRQFSNSRSEMNVSTLELGDSALYLCASSTWTSGRLQYFGPGTRLTVL.

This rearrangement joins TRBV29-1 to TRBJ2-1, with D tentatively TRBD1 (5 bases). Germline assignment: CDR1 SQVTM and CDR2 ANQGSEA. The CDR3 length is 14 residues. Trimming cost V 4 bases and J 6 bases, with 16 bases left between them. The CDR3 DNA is TGCAGCGTTGCAAGGGGAAAAGTTCGCAATGAGCAGTTCTTC. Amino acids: CSVARGKVRNEQFF.

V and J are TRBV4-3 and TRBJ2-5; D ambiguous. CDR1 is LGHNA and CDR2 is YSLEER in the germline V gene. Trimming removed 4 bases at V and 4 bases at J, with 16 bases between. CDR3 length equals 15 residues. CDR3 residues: CASSPSSSAGETQYF. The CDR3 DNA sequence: TGCGCCAGCAGCCCATCTTCTAGTGCCGGAGAGACCCAGTACTTC.

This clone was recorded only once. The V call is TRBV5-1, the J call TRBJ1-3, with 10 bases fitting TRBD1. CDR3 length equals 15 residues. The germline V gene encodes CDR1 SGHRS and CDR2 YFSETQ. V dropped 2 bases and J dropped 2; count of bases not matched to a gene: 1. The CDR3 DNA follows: TGCGCCAGCAGCTTCGACAGGGGGCCTGGAAACACCATATATTTT. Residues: CASSFDRGPGNTIYF.

The CDR3 sequence is CSVEDRAGPLILISNQPQHF. The CDR3 DNA reads TGCAGCGTTGAAGATCGAGCAGGGCCTTTAATTCTAATTAGCAATCAGCCCCAGCATTTT. The V call is TRBV29-1, the J call TRBJ1-5, with a possible D match to TRBD1 (5 bases). The V and J ends lost 0 bases and 0 bases respectively, with 24 bases between them. Germline CDR1 and CDR2: SQVTM and ANQGSEA. The CDR3 spans 20 residues.

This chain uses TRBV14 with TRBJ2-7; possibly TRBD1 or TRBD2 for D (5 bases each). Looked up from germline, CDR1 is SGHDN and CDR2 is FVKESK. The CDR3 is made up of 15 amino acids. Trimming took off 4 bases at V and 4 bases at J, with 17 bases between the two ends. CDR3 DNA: TGTGCCAGCAGCCCTTCCGGGGCCCTATTATACGAGCAGTACTTC. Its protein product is CASSPSGALLYEQYF.

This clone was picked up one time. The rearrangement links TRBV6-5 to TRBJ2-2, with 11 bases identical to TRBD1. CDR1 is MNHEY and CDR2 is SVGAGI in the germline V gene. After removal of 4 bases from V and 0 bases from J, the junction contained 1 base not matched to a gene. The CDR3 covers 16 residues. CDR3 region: CASSWGQGANTGELFF. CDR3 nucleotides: TGTGCCAGCAGTTGGGGACAGGGGGCGAACACCGGGGAGCTGTTTTTT.

The CDR3 loop is CASTPAPGQPQHF. CDR3 DNA: TGTGCCAGTACCCCAGCCCCTGGGCAGCCCCAGCATTTT. This rearrangement joins TRBV19 to TRBJ1-5; D call uncertain. The CDR3 is 13 amino acids. Trimming stripped 7 bases from V and 7 bases from J, with 14 bases between. Germline values: CDR1 LNHDA, CDR2 SQIVND (reference sequence).

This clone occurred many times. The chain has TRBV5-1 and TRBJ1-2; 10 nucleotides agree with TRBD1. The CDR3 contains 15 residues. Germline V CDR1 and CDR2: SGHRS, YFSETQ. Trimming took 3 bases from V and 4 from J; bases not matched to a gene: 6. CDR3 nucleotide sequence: TGCGCCAGCAGCTCTCTAGGGACAGGGGTCTATGGCTACACCTTC. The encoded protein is CASSSLGTGVYGYTF.

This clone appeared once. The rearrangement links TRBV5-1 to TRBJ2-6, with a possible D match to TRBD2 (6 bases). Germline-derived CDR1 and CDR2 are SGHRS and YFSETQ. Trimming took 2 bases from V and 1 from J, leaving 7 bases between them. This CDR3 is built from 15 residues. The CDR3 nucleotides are TGCGCCAGCAGCTTAGGGACTTCTGGGGCCAACGTCCTGACTTTC. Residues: CASSLGTSGANVLTF.

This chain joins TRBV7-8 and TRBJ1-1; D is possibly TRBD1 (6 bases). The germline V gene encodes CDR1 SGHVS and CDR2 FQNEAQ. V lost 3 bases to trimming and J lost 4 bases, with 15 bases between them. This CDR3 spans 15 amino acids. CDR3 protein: CASSFGGMRSTEAFF. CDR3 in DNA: TGTGCCAGCAGCTTCGGGGGCATGAGGAGCACTGAAGCTTTCTTT.